The rows below give T cell receptor beta chains drawn from one sample of a study of CD8 T cells in ankylosing spondylitis. Each CDR3 protein is one row after TCRdb ran MiXCR on the 5' RACE reads. This table has 800,000 to 900,000 distinct CDR3 sequences, 10% to 15% appearing once. What was sequenced was blood, either unsorted or a sorted T cell fraction (not recorded which). These receptors were collected from a male donor with ankylosing spondylitis. Each CDR3 is given with its conserved first and last residue. A D gene is named only where the DNA matches it firmly. Expanded clones get a size class; other rows say once, few or many, or leave the size out.

j_gene: TRBJ2-7; abundance: -; v_gene: TRBV5-1; d_gene: TRBD1; CDR3aa: CASSWRDRVDFSYEQYF
j_gene: TRBJ2-7; abundance: many; v_gene: TRBV7-8; d_gene: -; CDR3aa: CASSPRFVTYEQYF
j_gene: TRBJ1-4; abundance: -; v_gene: TRBV20-1; d_gene: TRBD1; CDR3aa: CSAPNPTGSSEKLFF
j_gene: TRBJ1-2; abundance: -; v_gene: TRBV5-1; d_gene: TRBD1; CDR3aa: CASSLGGGADYGYTF
j_gene: TRBJ1-1; abundance: few; v_gene: TRBV10-3; d_gene: -; CDR3aa: CAISEQSNTEAFF
j_gene: TRBJ2-4; abundance: many; v_gene: TRBV7-2; d_gene: TRBD2; CDR3aa: CASSLARTTSGIQYF
j_gene: TRBJ2-7; abundance: few; v_gene: TRBV5-1; d_gene: TRBD1; CDR3aa: CASSRGGTGGSEQYF
j_gene: TRBJ2-1; abundance: -; v_gene: TRBV25-1; d_gene: TRBD2; CDR3aa: CASSVAGAVYNEQFF
j_gene: TRBJ2-1; abundance: few; v_gene: TRBV6-5; d_gene: TRBD1; CDR3aa: CASSYRTGFEQFF
j_gene: TRBJ1-1; abundance: -; v_gene: TRBV20-1; d_gene: -; CDR3aa: CSARTRKNTEAFF
j_gene: TRBJ2-5; abundance: -; v_gene: TRBV4-2; d_gene: -; CDR3aa: CASSQGSEVAGLAETQYF
j_gene: TRBJ2-3; abundance: many; v_gene: TRBV20-1; d_gene: -; CDR3aa: CSAEGGRATDTQYF
j_gene: TRBJ2-5; abundance: many; v_gene: TRBV20-1; d_gene: TRBD1; CDR3aa: CSARDDRGMGETQYF
j_gene: TRBJ1-5; abundance: few; v_gene: TRBV6-1; d_gene: -; CDR3aa: CASSGRDKGRPLNQPQHF
j_gene: TRBJ2-7; abundance: -; v_gene: TRBV4-2; d_gene: TRBD2; CDR3aa: CASSQEVSGSYEQYF
j_gene: TRBJ1-6; abundance: -; v_gene: TRBV18; d_gene: -; CDR3aa: CASSLRNIHGDNSPLHF
j_gene: TRBJ2-3; abundance: -; v_gene: TRBV7-6; d_gene: -; CDR3aa: CASSLRVEGGGADTQYF
j_gene: TRBJ1-1; abundance: -; v_gene: TRBV25-1; d_gene: -; CDR3aa: CASSDRYQNRNTEAFF
j_gene: TRBJ2-7; abundance: few; v_gene: TRBV5-1; d_gene: TRBD1; CDR3aa: CASSLEGTGFDEQYF
j_gene: TRBJ2-1; abundance: few; v_gene: TRBV6-2/TRBV6-3; d_gene: -; CDR3aa: CASTPRGNEQFF
j_gene: TRBJ2-1; abundance: few; v_gene: TRBV5-1; d_gene: TRBD2; CDR3aa: CASSPGPGGGNEQFF
j_gene: TRBJ2-7; abundance: few; v_gene: TRBV7-9; d_gene: -; CDR3aa: CASSGPRGVSYEQYF
j_gene: TRBJ2-3; abundance: few; v_gene: TRBV12-3/TRBV12-4; d_gene: TRBD2; CDR3aa: CASSSFVRLAADTQYF
j_gene: TRBJ1-6; abundance: many; v_gene: TRBV20-1; d_gene: -; CDR3aa: CSAKGEGNSPLHF
j_gene: TRBJ1-6; abundance: -; v_gene: TRBV4-3; d_gene: -; CDR3aa: CASSQHGENSPLHF
j_gene: TRBJ2-7; abundance: few; v_gene: TRBV15; d_gene: -; CDR3aa: CATSRDAGAGEQYF
j_gene: TRBJ1-5; abundance: few; v_gene: TRBV18; d_gene: -; CDR3aa: CASRPGVNQPQHF
j_gene: TRBJ1-1; abundance: few; v_gene: TRBV7-9; d_gene: -; CDR3aa: CATREGETEAFF
j_gene: TRBJ1-2; abundance: many; v_gene: TRBV20-1; d_gene: TRBD1; CDR3aa: CSARRRTGDNGYTF
j_gene: TRBJ2-1; abundance: few; v_gene: TRBV7-9; d_gene: -; CDR3aa: CASSATPGATEFSNEQFF
j_gene: TRBJ2-3; abundance: -; v_gene: TRBV6-1; d_gene: -; CDR3aa: CASSRRETGIVTTDTQYF
j_gene: TRBJ2-5; abundance: few; v_gene: TRBV5-1; d_gene: TRBD2; CDR3aa: CASSLGQDSGDQETQYF
j_gene: TRBJ2-7; abundance: -; v_gene: TRBV27; d_gene: -; CDR3aa: CASSLTFWQEQYF
j_gene: TRBJ2-7; abundance: -; v_gene: TRBV20-1; d_gene: -; CDR3aa: CSASGGVPRIDYEQYF
j_gene: TRBJ2-1; abundance: -; v_gene: TRBV27; d_gene: TRBD2; CDR3aa: CASSFGRSYNEQFF
j_gene: TRBJ2-5; abundance: few; v_gene: TRBV20-1; d_gene: TRBD1; CDR3aa: CSARGGTGIQETQYF
j_gene: TRBJ1-1; abundance: -; v_gene: TRBV18; d_gene: -; CDR3aa: CASSTTTGLNTEAFF
j_gene: TRBJ2-7; abundance: -; v_gene: TRBV24-1; d_gene: -; CDR3aa: CATGQNYEQYF
j_gene: TRBJ1-4; abundance: -; v_gene: TRBV5-1; d_gene: -; CDR3aa: CASSLDGGDEKLFF
j_gene: TRBJ2-2; abundance: few; v_gene: TRBV9; d_gene: -; CDR3aa: CASSVDGRLNTGELFF
j_gene: TRBJ2-7; abundance: few; v_gene: TRBV5-1; d_gene: -; CDR3aa: CASSFQSTAYEQYF
j_gene: TRBJ1-1; abundance: few; v_gene: TRBV29-1; d_gene: TRBD1; CDR3aa: CSVALTRQGWNTEAFF
j_gene: TRBJ1-1; abundance: many; v_gene: TRBV20-1; d_gene: -; CDR3aa: CSARYLTGEAFF
j_gene: TRBJ1-5; abundance: -; v_gene: TRBV3-1; d_gene: -; CDR3aa: CASSYGGEVQPQHF